This TCR beta chain was observed in a study of blood T cells in healthy people across ages. Points from the study as a whole: Correlation between TCR beta diversity and naive T cell percentage was strong.

A remark on this clonotype: Its cognate antigen is unknown.

Using a J-beta primer mix together with a sample-barcoded 5' primer, a second PCR was run for roughly 6 to 12 cycles. Template switching added a 12-random-nucleotide identifier to every cDNA molecule. TCRdb redid the calling of the 5' RACE reads with MiXCR, one entry per CDR3 protein. The sample lists around 900,000 distinct CDR3 sequences, roughly half occurring once. CDR3 size: 15 residues. The germline V gene encodes CDR1 SEHNR and CDR2 FQNEAQ (reference sequence). Trimming pared 4 bases from V and 1 base from J, leaving 10 bases between. The sequencing sample was made of blood. The sequence derives from a woman aged 55 to 70 in good health. This chain connects TRBV7-9 to TRBJ1-4; D is unclear. Here the CDR3 reads CASSYGWGTNEKLFF. The CDR3 nucleotides are TGTGCCAGCAGCTATGGATGGGGAACTAATGAAAAACTGTTTTTT.